The present entry profiles one T cell receptor (beta chain) with its context. The antigen remains unidentified. Germline V gene sequence: CDR1 MNHEY, CDR2 SVGAGI. This CDR3 contains 15 residues. Each UMI, carrying a 6-nucleotide sample barcode, came from template switching. cDNA encoding TCRalpha and TCRbeta underwent two nested PCRs of roughly 16 and 10 cycles, each of which was followed by bead purification. TCRdb re-called the 5' RACE reads; one entry per CDR3 protein, DNA not given. Recorded for this sample: fewer than 450,000 distinct CDR3 sequences. This sample is part of a study of monozygotic twins with inflammatory bowel disease. Broader study findings: IBD patients share fewer clonotypes with other people than healthy twins do, especially with disease activity. Differing T cell subtypes remained indistinguishable.

The sequenced material came from blood. The receptor comes from a human donor with ulcerative colitis or Crohn's disease, or a healthy co-twin of an affected twin (not recorded which). The chain couples TRBV6-5 to TRBJ2-1; TCRdb calls TRBD1, which cannot be checked without DNA. CDR3 residues: CASSYSPLSYNEQFF.